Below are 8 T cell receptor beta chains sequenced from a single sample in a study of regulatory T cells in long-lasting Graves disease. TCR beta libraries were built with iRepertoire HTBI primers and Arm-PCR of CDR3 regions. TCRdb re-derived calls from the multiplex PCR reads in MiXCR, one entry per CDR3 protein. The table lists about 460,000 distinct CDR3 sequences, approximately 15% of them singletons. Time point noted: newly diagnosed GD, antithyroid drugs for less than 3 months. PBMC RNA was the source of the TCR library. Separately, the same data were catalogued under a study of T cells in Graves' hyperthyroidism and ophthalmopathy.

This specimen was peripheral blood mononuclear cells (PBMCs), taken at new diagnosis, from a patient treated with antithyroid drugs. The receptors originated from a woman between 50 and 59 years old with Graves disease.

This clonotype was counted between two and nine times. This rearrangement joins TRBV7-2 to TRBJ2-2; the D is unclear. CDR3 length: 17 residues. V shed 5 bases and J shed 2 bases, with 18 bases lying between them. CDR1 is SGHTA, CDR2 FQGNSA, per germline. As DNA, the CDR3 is TGTGCCAGCAGCCCTAATGTTTTAAGATTTAACACCGGGGAGCTGTTTTTT. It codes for CASSPNVLRFNTGELFF.

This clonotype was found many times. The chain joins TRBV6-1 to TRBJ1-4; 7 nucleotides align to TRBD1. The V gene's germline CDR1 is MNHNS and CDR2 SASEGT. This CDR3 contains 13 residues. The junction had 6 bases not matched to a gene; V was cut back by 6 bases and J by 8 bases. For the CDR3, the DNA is TGTGCCAGCAGCTACAGGGGTTTGGAAAAACTGTTTTTT. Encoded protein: CASSYRGLEKLFF.

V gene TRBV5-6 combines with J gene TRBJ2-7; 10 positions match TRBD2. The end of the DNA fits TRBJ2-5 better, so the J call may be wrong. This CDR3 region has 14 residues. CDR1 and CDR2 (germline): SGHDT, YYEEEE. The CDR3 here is CASSSLAGKETQYF. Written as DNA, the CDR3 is TGTGCCAGCAGCTCACTAGCGGGAAAAGAGACCCAGTACTTC.

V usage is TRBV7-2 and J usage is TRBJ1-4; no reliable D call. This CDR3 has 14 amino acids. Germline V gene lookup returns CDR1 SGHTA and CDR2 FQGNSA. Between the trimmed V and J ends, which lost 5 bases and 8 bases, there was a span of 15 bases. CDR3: CASSRDLLEEKLFF. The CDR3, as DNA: TGTGCCAGCAGCCGAGACTTGCTCGAGGAAAAACTGTTTTTT.

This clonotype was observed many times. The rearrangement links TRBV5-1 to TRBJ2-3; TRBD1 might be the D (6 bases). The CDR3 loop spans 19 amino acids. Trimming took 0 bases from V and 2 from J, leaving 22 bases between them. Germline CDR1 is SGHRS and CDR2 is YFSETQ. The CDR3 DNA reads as TGCGCCAGCAGCTTGGAACATGACCAGGGGAATAGGGCCACAGATACGCAGTATTTT. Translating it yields CASSLEHDQGNRATDTQYF.

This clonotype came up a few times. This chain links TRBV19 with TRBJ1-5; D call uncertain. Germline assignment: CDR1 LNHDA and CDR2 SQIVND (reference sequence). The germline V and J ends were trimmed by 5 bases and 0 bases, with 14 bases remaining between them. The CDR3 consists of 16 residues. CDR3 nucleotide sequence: TGTGCCAGTAGTGCCTCTACTACAAGTAGCAATCAGCCCCAGCATTTT. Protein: CASSASTTSSNQPQHF.

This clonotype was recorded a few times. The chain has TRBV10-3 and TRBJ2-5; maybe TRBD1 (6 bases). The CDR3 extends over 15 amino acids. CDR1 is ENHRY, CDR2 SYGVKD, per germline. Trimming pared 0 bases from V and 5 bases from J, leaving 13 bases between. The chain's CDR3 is CAISESQGSGETQYF. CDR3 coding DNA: TGTGCCATCAGTGAGTCGCAGGGGTCGGGGGAGACCCAGTACTTC.

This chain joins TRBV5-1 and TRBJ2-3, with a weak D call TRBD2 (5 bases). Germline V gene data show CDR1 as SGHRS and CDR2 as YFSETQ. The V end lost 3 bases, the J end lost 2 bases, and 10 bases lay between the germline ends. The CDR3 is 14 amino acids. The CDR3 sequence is CASSSGLDTDTQYF. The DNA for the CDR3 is TGCGCCAGCAGCTCCGGACTGGACACAGATACGCAGTATTTT.